Below, 29 T cell receptor beta chains from the same sample are listed, as sequenced in a study of T cell responses to AZD1222 COVID-19 vaccine. Profiling relied on immunoSEQ multiplex PCR, and the TCRdb table lists in-frame clones only, not all of them. Of about 120,000 clones listed, roughly 90% are singletons. The sample was peripheral blood, taken on day 0 of AZD1222 vaccination. The receptors stem from an adult in good health.

Only a few counts were recorded for this clone. The chain carries TRBV5-1 and TRBJ1-6, with 7 bases that match TRBD1. Germline trimming cut 1 base from V and 11 bases from J; bases unmatched to any gene: 12. CDR1 and CDR2 from the germline V gene are SGHRS and YFSETQ. This CDR3 spans 16 amino acids. CDR3 sequence reads: CASSLYPTGAPAPLHF. CDR3 DNA: TGCGCCAGCAGCTTGTATCCCACAGGGGCCCCCGCACCCCTCCACTTT.

The chain uses TRBV2 and TRBJ2-1; possibly TRBD2 for D (5 bases). The CDR3 loop spans 15 amino acids. Trimming pared 0 bases from V and 0 bases from J, leaving 6 bases between. CDR1 and CDR2 from the germline V gene are SNHLY and FYNNEI. CDR3 residues: CASSEAGSSYNEQFF. The CDR3 DNA reads TGTGCCAGCAGTGAAGCGGGGAGCTCCTACAATGAGCAGTTCTTC.

The chain couples TRBV5-4 to TRBJ2-6, with 8 positions matching TRBD2. The length of the CDR3 is 17 residues. The V and J ends lost 0 bases and 0 bases, in that order; junction bases with no gene match: 2. Germline V gene lookup returns CDR1 SGHNT and CDR2 YYREEE (reference sequence). The DNA for the CDR3 is TGTGCCAGCAGCTTGGACCTAGCGGGCTCTGGGGCCAACGTCCTGACTTTC. Translation: CASSLDLAGSGANVLTF.

The genes are TRBV12-3 or TRBV12-4 and TRBJ2-5, with D possibly TRBD2 on 6 matching bases. Trimming took 7 bases from V and 5 from J, leaving 14 bases between them. The CDR3 is 13 amino acids. DNA of the CDR3: TGTGCCAGCACTCCCCGGGGGTGGGAGACCCAGTACTTC. Translating it yields CASTPRGWETQYF.

The chain carries TRBV3-1 (or the pseudogene TRBV3-2) and TRBJ2-7, with TRBD2 identical over 7 bases. The J segment lost 6 bases and the V segment lost 6 bases, leaving 8 bases of the junction unmatched. CDR1 is LGHDT, CDR2 YNNKEL, per germline (reference sequence). CDR3 length: 13 amino acids. The CDR3 here is CASRSGGRAEQYF. For the CDR3, the DNA is TGTGCCAGCAGATCAGGAGGGAGGGCCGAGCAGTACTTC.

This chain links TRBV5-1 with TRBJ2-5; D perhaps matches TRBD2 (5 bases). Trimming removed 0 bases at V and 4 bases at J, with 10 bases between. Germline assignment: CDR1 SGHRS and CDR2 YFSETQ. The CDR3 runs 14 residues. The DNA for the CDR3 is TGCGCCAGCAGCTTGGGGCCCGAGGGAGAGACCCAGTACTTC. Translating gives CASSLGPEGETQYF.

V and J are TRBV2 and TRBJ1-5, with a possible D match to TRBD1 (5 bases). V dropped 4 bases and J dropped 5 bases, with 12 bases sitting between them. CDR1 is SNHLY, CDR2 FYNNEI, per germline. This CDR3 is 14 amino acids long. The DNA of the CDR3 is TGTGCCAGCAGTGTTTGGGAAGGGGATCAGCCCCAGCATTTT. Translation: CASSVWEGDQPQHF.

The chain recombines TRBV5-1 with TRBJ1-1; TRBD1 might be the D (5 bases). This CDR3 spans 13 amino acids. V was trimmed by 0 bases and J by 12 bases, leaving 15 bases between them. Germline CDR1 is SGHRS and CDR2 is YFSETQ. For the CDR3, the DNA is TGCGCCAGCAGCTTGGCCAGGCAGGGCCATACTTTCTTT. This translates into CASSLARQGHTFF.

CDR3 nucleotide sequence: TGTGCCAGCAGCTTAGCCCGCCGGGGGGCAGGGGTGCAGCCCCAGCATTTT. This sequence encodes CASSLARRGAGVQPQHF. This chain joins TRBV7-8 and TRBJ1-5; maybe TRBD1 (6 bases). The germline CDR1 and CDR2 sequences are SGHVS and FQNEAQ. This CDR3 has 17 amino acids. The V and J ends lost 0 bases and 7 bases respectively, with 19 bases between them. Based on the CDR3 plus reference TRBV7-8 and TRBJ1-5, the full variable domain is GAGVSQSPRYKVAKRGQDVALRCDPISGHVSLFWYQQALGQGPEFLTYFQNEAQLDKSGLPSDRFFAERPEGSVSTLKIQRTQQEDSAVYLCASSLARRGAGVQPQHFGDGTRLSIL.

The chain couples TRBV3-1 (or the pseudogene TRBV3-2) to TRBJ1-2, with D hard to call. This CDR3 spans 14 amino acids. Trimming removed 2 bases at V and 2 bases at J, with 9 bases between. The V gene's germline CDR1 is LGHDT and CDR2 YNNKEL (reference sequence). CDR3 region: CASSQWGANYGYTF. The CDR3 nucleotides are TGTGCCAGCAGCCAATGGGGAGCGAACTATGGCTACACCTTC.

The rearrangement joins TRBV5-1 to TRBJ2-5; D is perhaps TRBD1 or TRBD2 (5 bases each). The CDR3 runs to 15 residues. Trimming stripped 1 base from V and 3 bases from J, with 13 bases between. Germline CDR1 and CDR2: SGHRS and YFSETQ. CDR3 residues: CASSLLPGLEETQYF. CDR3 sequence (DNA): TGCGCCAGCAGCTTGCTCCCGGGGCTCGAAGAGACCCAGTACTTC.

The CDR3, as DNA: TGTGCCGGTCGGGACGCAATGAACACTGAAGCTTTCTTT. It codes for CAGRDAMNTEAFF. The chain has TRBV28 and TRBJ1-1; D might be TRBD1 (5 bases). V lost 11 bases to trimming and J lost 0 bases, with 13 bases between them. This CDR3 comprises 13 residues. CDR1 MDHEN and CDR2 SYDVKM come from the germline V gene.

This sequence joins TRBV5-1 and TRBJ1-1; D unresolved. Germline-derived CDR1 and CDR2 are SGHRS and YFSETQ. CDR3 length: 13 amino acids. The ends were cut back, 1 base at V and 5 bases at J, with 9 bases in the middle. CDR3 nucleotides: TGCGCCAGCAGCTTGAACAGTCAGACTGAAGCTTTCTTT. It yields the protein CASSLNSQTEAFF.

This clone has just a few counts. This chain uses TRBV5-1 with TRBJ1-3, with D unclear. The CDR3 is made up of 15 amino acids. V was cut by 0 bases and J by 2 bases, with 9 bases left in between. Germline values: CDR1 SGHRS, CDR2 YFSETQ. CDR3 in amino acids: CASSLEAVPGNTIYF. The CDR3 nucleotides are TGCGCCAGCAGCTTGGAGGCAGTCCCTGGAAACACCATATATTTT. Using reference TRBV5-1 and TRBJ1-3 for the parts outside the CDR3, the full variable domain is KAGVTQTPRYLIKTRGQQVTLSCSPISGHRSVSWYQQTPGQGLQFLFEYFSETQRNKGNFPGRFSGRQFSNSRSEMNVSTLELGDSALYLCASSLEAVPGNTIYFGEGSWLTVV.

The chain combines TRBV12-5 with TRBJ1-1, with unresolved D. This CDR3 comprises 15 residues. Germline CDR1 is LGHNT and CDR2 is FRNRAP. The V end lost 1 base, the J end lost 3 bases, and 12 bases lay between the germline ends. The CDR3: CASGLGDSGYTEAFF. The CDR3 coding sequence is TGTGCTAGTGGTTTGGGCGACTCAGGCTACACTGAAGCTTTCTTT. Together with reference TRBV12-5 and TRBJ1-1, the CDR3 gives the full variable domain: DARVTQTPRHKVTEMGQEVTMRCQPILGHNTVFWYRQTMMQGLELLAYFRNRAPLDDSGMPKDRFSAEMPDATLATLKIQPSEPRDSAVYFCASGLGDSGYTEAFFGQGTRLTVV.

This clone was found once. The rearrangement uses TRBV12-3 or TRBV12-4 and TRBJ1-2; the D is unclear. With 5 bases removed from V and 4 bases from J, the gap between germline ends came to 11 bases. CDR3 length equals 13 residues. The CDR3 region has the DNA TGTGCCAGCAGTCTCGGCGGCAGCTATGGCTACACCTTC. It is translated as CASSLGGSYGYTF.

This chain connects TRBV7-9 to TRBJ2-2, with 7 bases identical to TRBD1. CDR1 is SEHNR, CDR2 FQNEAQ, per germline (reference sequence). CDR3 length equals 15 residues. The trim removed 9 bases at V and 3 bases at J, leaving 10 bases unmatched. CDR3 sequence: CARSAGTVDTGELFF. For the CDR3, the DNA is TGTGCCAGATCGGCCGGGACAGTGGACACCGGGGAGCTGTTTTTT. The variable domain in full, completed from reference TRBV7-9 and TRBJ2-2, reads DTGVSQNPRHKITKRGQNVTFRCDPISEHNRLYWYRQTLGQGPEFLTYFQNEAQLEKSRLLSDRFSAERPKGSFSTLEIQRTEQGDSAMYLCARSAGTVDTGELFFGEGSRLTVL.

This chain joins TRBV7-2 and TRBJ1-1; D is unresolved. The germline V gene encodes CDR1 SGHTA and CDR2 FQGNSA. V lost 1 base to trimming and J lost 2 bases, with 8 bases between them. CDR3 size: 14 residues. DNA for the CDR3: TGTGCCAGCAGCTTAGAAGGCAGCAACACTGAAGCTTTCTTT. Translating it yields CASSLEGSNTEAFF.

This clone has a single count. The rearrangement joins TRBV5-5 to TRBJ1-2; 9 bases fit TRBD1. CDR1 and CDR2 (germline): SGHKS, YYEKEE (reference sequence). CDR3 length: 14 amino acids. V shed 3 bases and J 5 bases; nucleotides not matched to a gene: 5. CDR3 DNA sequence: TGTGCCAGCAGCTCTGGGACAGGGCAATATGGCTACACCTTC. Amino acids: CASSSGTGQYGYTF.

This chain joins TRBV5-1 and TRBJ2-7; 8 bases align to TRBD1. V shed 2 bases and J 10 bases; nucleotides not matched to a gene: 5. Germline V CDR1 and CDR2: SGHRS, YFSETQ. The CDR3 is made up of 12 amino acids. This chain's CDR3 is CASSFSGGSQYF. In nucleotides, the CDR3 is TGCGCCAGCAGCTTCTCAGGGGGCTCTCAGTACTTC.

This clone occurred once. The chain's CDR3 is CASSQIRQGTRAVNTEAFF. The CDR3 nucleotides are TGTGCCAGCAGCCAGATTAGACAGGGAACCCGCGCGGTGAACACTGAAGCTTTCTTT. The J gene is TRBJ1-1, the V gene TRBV14, with 7 bases fitting TRBD1. Germline V gene sequence: CDR1 SGHDN, CDR2 FVKESK. V shed 3 bases, J shed 0 bases, and the junction held 16 bases outside the gene matches. CDR3 length: 19 amino acids. The full variable domain, in which reference TRBV14 and TRBJ1-1 provide the parts outside the CDR3, is EAGVTQFPSHSVIEKGQTVTLRCDPISGHDNLYWYRRVMGKEIKFLLHFVKESKQDESGMPNNRFLAERTGGTYSTLKVQPAELEDSGVYFCASSQIRQGTRAVNTEAFFGQGTRLTVV.

The CDR3 loop reads CASSRDNTEAFF. The CDR3 DNA reads as TGTGCCAGCAGCCGAGATAACACTGAAGCTTTCTTT. The genes are TRBV7-9 and TRBJ1-1; no clear D gene. Germline CDR1 and CDR2: SEHNR and FQNEAQ (reference sequence). This CDR3 is built from 12 residues. The V end lost 5 bases, the J end lost 2 bases, and 6 bases lay between the germline ends.

The gene calls are TRBV3-1 (or the pseudogene TRBV3-2) and TRBJ1-2; TRBD1 is a possible D gene (5 bases). The CDR3 has 16 residues. Germline CDR1 LGHDT, CDR2 YNNKEL (reference sequence). V lost 1 base and J lost 3, with 15 bases in between. In DNA form, the CDR3 reads TGTGCCAGCAGCCAAGTGGGTAAGGGGCTTGACTATGGCTACACCTTC. Its translation is CASSQVGKGLDYGYTF.

The rearrangement links TRBV19 to TRBJ1-5; the match to TRBD1 covers 8 bases. V gave up 8 bases and J gave up 6 bases; unmatched junction bases: 12. CDR3 length: 15 amino acids. Germline V CDR1 and CDR2: LNHDA, SQIVND (reference sequence). This chain's CDR3 is CASRRTTGVIQPQHF. In DNA, the CDR3 is TGTGCCAGTCGACGGACGACAGGGGTAATTCAGCCCCAGCATTTT.

The CDR3 DNA follows: TGTGCCAGCTCACCCGGACTACAGGGGACTGAAGCTTTCTTT. The encoded protein is CASSPGLQGTEAFF. The chain links TRBV18 to TRBJ1-1; 7 nucleotides agree with TRBD1. Germline assignment: CDR1 KGHSH and CDR2 LQKENI. The J segment lost 5 bases and the V segment lost 3 bases, leaving 6 bases of the junction unmatched. This CDR3 spans 14 amino acids. The variable domain in full, completed from reference TRBV18 and TRBJ1-1, reads NAGVMQNPRHLVRRRGQEARLRCSPMKGHSHVYWYRQLPEEGLKFMVYLQKENIIDESGMPKERFSAEFPKEGPSILRIQQVVRGDSAAYFCASSPGLQGTEAFFGQGTRLTVV.

This clone appeared a few times. This sequence joins TRBV7-8 and TRBJ1-3, with D maybe TRBD1 (5 bases). The V gene lost 0 bases and the J gene lost 1 base, with 13 bases spanning the gap. CDR1 is SGHVS, CDR2 FQNEAQ, per germline. There are 17 residues in the CDR3. In DNA, the CDR3 is TGTGCCAGCAGCTTAGCGGCGGGGGGAAGTTCTGGAAACACCATATATTTT. Its protein product is CASSLAAGGSSGNTIYF.

The chain combines TRBV2 with TRBJ1-1; the D gene is possibly TRBD1 (5 bases). CDR1 and CDR2 from the germline V gene are SNHLY and FYNNEI. The CDR3 is 13 residues long. Trimming pared 5 bases from V and 5 bases from J, leaving 12 bases between. CDR3 protein: CASSKGVGTEAFF. The CDR3 nucleotides are TGTGCCAGCAGTAAAGGGGTGGGTACTGAAGCTTTCTTT.

This rearrangement joins TRBV6-5 to TRBJ1-2; possible D gene TRBD1, 5 bases. The V end lost 6 bases, the J end lost 5 bases, and 13 bases lay between the germline ends. The germline gives CDR1 MNHEY, CDR2 SVGAGI. The CDR3 extends over 13 amino acids. The chain's CDR3 is CASRANPGYGYTF. DNA of the CDR3: TGTGCCAGCAGAGCAAATCCAGGGTATGGCTACACCTTC.

The rearrangement links TRBV11-1 to TRBJ2-1; D is perhaps TRBD1 (7 bases). Germline V gene lookup returns CDR1 SGHAT and CDR2 FQDESV (reference sequence). The V end was cut by 4 bases, the J end by 8 bases, with 18 bases between. The CDR3 consists of 15 residues. CDR3 sequence: CASSSKGGLAYEQFF. CDR3 nucleotides: TGTGCCAGCAGCTCTAAAGGGGGCCTAGCGTATGAGCAGTTCTTC.